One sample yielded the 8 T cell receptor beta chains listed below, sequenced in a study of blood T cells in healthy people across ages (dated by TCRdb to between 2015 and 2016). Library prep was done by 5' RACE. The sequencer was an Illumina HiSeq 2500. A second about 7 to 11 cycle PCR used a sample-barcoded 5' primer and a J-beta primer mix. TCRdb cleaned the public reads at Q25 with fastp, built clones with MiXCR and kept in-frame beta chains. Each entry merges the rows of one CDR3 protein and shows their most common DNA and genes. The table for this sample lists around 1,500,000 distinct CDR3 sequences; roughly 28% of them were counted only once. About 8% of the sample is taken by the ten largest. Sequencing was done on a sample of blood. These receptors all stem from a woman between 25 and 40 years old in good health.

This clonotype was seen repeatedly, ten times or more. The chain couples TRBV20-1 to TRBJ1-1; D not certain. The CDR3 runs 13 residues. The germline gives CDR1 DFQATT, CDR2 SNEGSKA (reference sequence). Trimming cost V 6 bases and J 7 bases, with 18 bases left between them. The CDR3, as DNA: TGCAGTGCCGGCTCGACATACCAAAATGAAGCTTTCTTT. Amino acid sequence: CSAGSTYQNEAFF.

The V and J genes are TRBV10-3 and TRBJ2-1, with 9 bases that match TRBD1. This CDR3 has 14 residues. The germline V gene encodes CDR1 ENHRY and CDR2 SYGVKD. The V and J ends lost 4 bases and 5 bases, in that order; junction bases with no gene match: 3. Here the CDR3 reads CAISGRDRDNEQFF. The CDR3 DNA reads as TGTGCCATCAGTGGCCGGGACAGGGACAATGAGCAGTTCTTC.

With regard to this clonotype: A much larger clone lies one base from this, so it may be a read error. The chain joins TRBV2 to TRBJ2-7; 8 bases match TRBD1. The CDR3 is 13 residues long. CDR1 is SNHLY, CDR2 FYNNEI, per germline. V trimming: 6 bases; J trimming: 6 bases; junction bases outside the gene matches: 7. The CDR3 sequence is CASRRTGKGEQYF. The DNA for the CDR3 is TGTGCCAGCAGGCGGACAGGGAAGGGCGAGCAGTACTTC.

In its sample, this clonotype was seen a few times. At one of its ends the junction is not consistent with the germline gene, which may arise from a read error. The CDR3 DNA follows: TGCGCCAGCAGCCAATATGCGAACACCGGGGAGCGGTTTTTT. Its protein product is CASSQYANTGERFF. The V and J genes are TRBV5-1 and TRBJ2-2; D is perhaps TRBD2 (5 bases). The germline gives CDR1 SGHRS, CDR2 YFSETQ. The CDR3 extends over 14 amino acids.

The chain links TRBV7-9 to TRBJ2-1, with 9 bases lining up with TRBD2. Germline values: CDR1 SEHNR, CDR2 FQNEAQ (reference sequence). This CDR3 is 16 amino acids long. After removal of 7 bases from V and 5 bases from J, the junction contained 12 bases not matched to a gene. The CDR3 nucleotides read TGTGCCAGCAACATTCACAGTAGCGGGGGCAACAATGAGCAGTTCTTC. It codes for CASNIHSSGGNNEQFF.

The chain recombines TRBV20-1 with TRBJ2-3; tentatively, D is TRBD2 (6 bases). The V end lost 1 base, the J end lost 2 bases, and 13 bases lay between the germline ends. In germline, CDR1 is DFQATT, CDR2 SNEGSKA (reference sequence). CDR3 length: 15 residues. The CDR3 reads CSARGPSGYTDTQYF. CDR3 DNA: TGCAGTGCTAGAGGGCCGAGCGGGTACACAGATACGCAGTATTTT.

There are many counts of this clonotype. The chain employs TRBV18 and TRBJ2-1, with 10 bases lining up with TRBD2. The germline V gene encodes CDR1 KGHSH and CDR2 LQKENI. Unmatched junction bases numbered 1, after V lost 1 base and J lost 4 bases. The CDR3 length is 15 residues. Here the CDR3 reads CASSPRTSGYNEQFF. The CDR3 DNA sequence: TGTGCCAGCTCACCACGGACTAGCGGATACAATGAGCAGTTCTTC.

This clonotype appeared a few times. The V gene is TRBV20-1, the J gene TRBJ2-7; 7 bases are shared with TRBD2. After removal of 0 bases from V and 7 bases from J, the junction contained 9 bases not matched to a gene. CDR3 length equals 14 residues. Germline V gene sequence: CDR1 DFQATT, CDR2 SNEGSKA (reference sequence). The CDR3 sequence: CSARDFAGAGEQYF. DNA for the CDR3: TGCAGTGCTAGAGATTTTGCGGGAGCGGGGGAGCAGTACTTC.